A selection of T cell receptor beta chains follows, all from one sample in a study of T-cell memory formation after mild COVID-19. TCRdb re-called the 5' RACE reads through MiXCR, storing one row per CDR3 protein. Counted here are roughly 450,000 distinct CDR3 sequences, about 20% occurring once; the ten biggest clones make up about 12%. What was sequenced was PBMCs or a T cell subset sorted from them (not recorded which). These receptors were taken from an adult woman who had mild COVID-19 (a few samples of this study predate the infection). Cell type and time point are not known. Each CDR3 is given with its conserved first and last residue. The D gene is left open where the match is weak.

v_call: TRBV6-6
j_call: TRBJ2-4
d_call: TRBD2
cdr3_aa: CASTTSGSVAKNIQYF

v_call: TRBV12-3/TRBV12-4
j_call: TRBJ2-5
d_call: TRBD2
cdr3_aa: CASSRTSGGQETQYF

v_call: TRBV6-6
j_call: TRBJ1-2
d_call: NA
cdr3_aa: CASSPPRGDYGYTF

v_call: TRBV30
j_call: TRBJ2-1
d_call: NA
cdr3_aa: CAWSVLPGLDQFF

v_call: TRBV4-2
j_call: TRBJ2-3
d_call: TRBD2
cdr3_aa: CASSQGVAGRTDTQYF

v_call: TRBV4-2
j_call: TRBJ2-1
d_call: NA
cdr3_aa: CASSQATTASSYNEQFF

v_call: TRBV4-3
j_call: TRBJ2-7
d_call: NA
cdr3_aa: CASSQDQGLYEQYF

v_call: TRBV7-6
j_call: TRBJ2-2
d_call: TRBD2
cdr3_aa: CASSERGLAGRATGELFF

v_call: TRBV6-2/TRBV6-3
j_call: TRBJ2-3
d_call: TRBD1
cdr3_aa: CASSYPGTGSTDTQYF

v_call: TRBV4-3
j_call: TRBJ2-1
d_call: TRBD1
cdr3_aa: CASSQDGQGWPMYLFF

v_call: TRBV7-9
j_call: TRBJ1-1
d_call: NA
cdr3_aa: CASSPWGTTEAFF

v_call: TRBV7-8
j_call: TRBJ2-1
d_call: TRBD2
cdr3_aa: CASSVRGGLAGGNEQFF

v_call: TRBV7-8
j_call: TRBJ2-1
d_call: TRBD2
cdr3_aa: CASSPGLAGGLGEQFF

v_call: TRBV18
j_call: TRBJ1-1
d_call: NA
cdr3_aa: CASSPQEATEAFF

v_call: TRBV20-1
j_call: TRBJ1-1
d_call: TRBD1
cdr3_aa: CSAKTGGVGEAFF

v_call: TRBV19
j_call: TRBJ2-1
d_call: NA
cdr3_aa: CASSIGPNPGNEQFF

v_call: TRBV5-6
j_call: TRBJ2-7
d_call: TRBD1
cdr3_aa: CASSPGTGASYEQYF

v_call: TRBV7-6
j_call: TRBJ2-1
d_call: TRBD2
cdr3_aa: CASSFNLAGGLFLNEQFF

v_call: TRBV6-1
j_call: TRBJ1-6
d_call: TRBD1
cdr3_aa: CASAWETGPYNSPLHF

v_call: TRBV11-2
j_call: TRBJ1-2
d_call: NA
cdr3_aa: CASIHYRGAAGPYTF

v_call: TRBV6-5
j_call: TRBJ2-5
d_call: TRBD1
cdr3_aa: CASSLTGQGRETQYF

v_call: TRBV10-3
j_call: TRBJ2-7
d_call: NA
cdr3_aa: CAINWGMDYEQYF

v_call: TRBV12-3/TRBV12-4
j_call: TRBJ1-1
d_call: NA
cdr3_aa: CASSFYSLNTEAFF

v_call: TRBV25-1
j_call: TRBJ2-7
d_call: NA
cdr3_aa: CASSYPNGEQYF

v_call: TRBV12-3/TRBV12-4
j_call: TRBJ1-1
d_call: NA
cdr3_aa: CASSLGQGERYQMNTEAFF

v_call: TRBV18
j_call: TRBJ2-7
d_call: NA
cdr3_aa: CASSPEAGYEQYF

v_call: TRBV7-9
j_call: TRBJ2-7
d_call: TRBD2
cdr3_aa: CASRPSGSYEQYF